The 22 T cell receptor beta chains reported below all come from one sample, sequenced in a study of siplizumab effects on memory and regulatory T cells. No antigen has been identified for these receptors. TCRdb's copy holds only in-frame clones and misses some; the assay was immunoSEQ multiplex PCR. The repertoire consists of approximately 20,000 clones, with about 45% occurring once and the leading ten covering approximately 5.7%. Researchers maintained the mixed lymphocyte reaction cells in coculture at 37°C for over 5 days. The sequenced material came from CFSE-low (dividing) CD4+ T cells sorted from an allogeneic mixed lymphocyte reaction. These receptors originate from a human donor in good health; the cells came from an allogeneic mixed lymphocyte reaction. Some clones in this sample may be carry-over from other donors' samples.

This chain joins TRBV7-2 and TRBJ2-7; D is unresolved. V was shortened by 6 bases and J by 4 bases, with 16 bases between the two germline ends. CDR3 length: 14 residues. Germline CDR1 is SGHTA and CDR2 is FQGNSA. DNA of the CDR3: TGTGCCAGCAGAGTAGACGGCCAGTATTACGAGCAGTACTTC. Amino acids: CASRVDGQYYEQYF.

The genes are TRBV30 and TRBJ2-7; D gene unclear. Germline CDR1 GTSNPN, CDR2 SVGIG (reference sequence). The CDR3 totals 11 residues. Trimming stripped 1 base from V and 4 bases from J, with 5 bases between. The CDR3 reads CAWSEVYEQYF. The CDR3 nucleotides are TGTGCCTGGAGTGAGGTATACGAGCAGTACTTC.

The rearrangement links TRBV4-1 to TRBJ2-7; D gene ambiguous. V lost 2 bases, J lost 2 bases, and 7 bases lay in between. The CDR3 is 13 residues long. CDR1 and CDR2 from the germline V gene are MGHRA and YSYEKL. CDR3 loop: CASSQPGPYEQYF. CDR3 DNA: TGCGCCAGCAGCCAACCCGGGCCCTACGAGCAGTACTTC.

By share of the sample, this clone is large. This rearrangement joins TRBV14 to TRBJ1-1; possible D gene TRBD1, 6 bases. The germline V gene has CDR1 SGHDN and CDR2 FVKESK. The CDR3 loop spans 13 amino acids. The ends were cut back, 6 bases at V and 1 base at J, with 9 bases in the middle. The CDR3 DNA reads as TGTGCCAGCAGTGTACAGGGGAACACTGAAGCTTTCTTT. This sequence encodes CASSVQGNTEAFF.

The chain employs TRBV6-6 and TRBJ2-1; 7 nucleotides agree with TRBD1. The V segment lost 4 bases and the J segment 2 bases; nucleotides outside the gene matches: 5. CDR3 length: 15 residues. CDR1 is MNHNY and CDR2 is SVGAGI in the germline V gene (reference sequence). The CDR3 reads CASSLNRGPYNEQFF. CDR3 sequence (DNA): TGTGCCAGCAGTTTAAACAGGGGACCCTACAATGAGCAGTTCTTC.

This clone was seen more than once but under ten times. This chain connects TRBV5-5 to TRBJ2-7; weak D call: TRBD1 (6 bases). Trimming shortened V by 1 base and J by 4 bases, and 15 bases separated the two germline ends. CDR1 and CDR2 (germline): SGHKS, YYEKEE (reference sequence). This CDR3 contains 15 residues. CDR3 in DNA: TGTGCCAGCAGCTTGTGGCTCAGGGGCTTGTACGAGCAGTACTTC. It is translated as CASSLWLRGLYEQYF. The full variable domain, with the rest looked up from reference TRBV5-5 and TRBJ2-7, is DAGVTQSPTHLIKTRGQQVTLRCSPISGHKSVSWYQQVLGQGPQFIFQYYEKEERGRGNFPDRFSARQFPNYSSELNVNALLLGDSALYLCASSLWLRGLYEQYFGPGTRLTVT.

This chain uses TRBV4-1 with TRBJ2-6; D is perhaps TRBD2 (5 bases). CDR3 size: 19 residues. Germline V gene data show CDR1 as MGHRA and CDR2 as YSYEKL. Trimming shortened V by 3 bases and J by 0 bases, and 18 bases separated the two germline ends. CDR3 loop: CASSQAAGVRISGANVLTF. For the CDR3, the DNA is TGCGCCAGCAGCCAGGCGGCCGGGGTCCGTATCTCTGGGGCCAACGTCCTGACTTTC.

This chain links TRBV18 with TRBJ2-3; D gene uncertain. CDR3 length: 13 amino acids. Per germline, CDR1 KGHSH and CDR2 LQKENI. V was trimmed by 3 bases and J by 0 bases, leaving 4 bases between them. The CDR3 region is CASSPLSTDTQYF. The CDR3 DNA is TGTGCCAGCTCACCGCTTAGCACAGATACGCAGTATTTT. The whole variable domain, filled in from reference TRBV18 and TRBJ2-3, reads NAGVMQNPRHLVRRRGQEARLRCSPMKGHSHVYWYRQLPEEGLKFMVYLQKENIIDESGMPKERFSAEFPKEGPSILRIQQVVRGDSAAYFCASSPLSTDTQYFGPGTRLTVL.

The chain has TRBV7-9 and TRBJ2-7; no clear D gene. This CDR3 comprises 12 residues. Between the trimmed V and J ends, which lost 5 bases and 2 bases, there was a span of 7 bases. CDR1 SEHNR and CDR2 FQNEAQ come from the germline V gene (reference sequence). This CDR3 is CASSRLPYEQYF. The CDR3 nucleotides read TGTGCCAGCAGCCGACTGCCCTACGAGCAGTACTTC.

The V call is TRBV19, the J call TRBJ1-5, with D possibly matching TRBD1 (6 bases). This CDR3 has 15 amino acids. Germline CDR1 and CDR2: LNHDA and SQIVND (reference sequence). The V and J ends lost 5 bases and 3 bases respectively, with 14 bases between them. The CDR3 region has the DNA TGTGCCAGTAGTTACAGGGTGGGGATCAATCAGCCCCAGCATTTT. Its protein product is CASSYRVGINQPQHF.

This clone was observed a few times. The genes are TRBV6-5 and TRBJ2-7, with TRBD1 identical over 7 bases. Trimming at V came to 2 bases and at J to 5 bases, leaving 9 bases not matched to a gene. CDR3 length: 15 residues. CDR1 and CDR2 from the germline V gene are MNHEY and SVGAGI. The CDR3 region has the DNA TGTGCCAGCAGTTACCAAACAGGGGTGATGGACGAGCAGTACTTC. It codes for CASSYQTGVMDEQYF.

The rearrangement joins TRBV2 to TRBJ2-7; the D is unclear. V gave up 4 bases and J gave up 4 bases, with 5 bases separating them. The germline V gene has CDR1 SNHLY and CDR2 FYNNEI. CDR3 length: 11 residues. The CDR3 sequence: CASSVEYEQYF. The DNA of the CDR3 is TGTGCCAGCAGTGTCGAATACGAGCAGTACTTC.

This chain joins TRBV6-1 and TRBJ1-5, with 8 bases identical to TRBD1. The J segment lost 1 base and the V segment lost 8 bases, leaving 7 bases of the junction unmatched. Per germline, CDR1 MNHNS and CDR2 SASEGT. This CDR3 contains 15 residues. The CDR3 here is CASLAQGASNQPQHF. Here the CDR3 DNA reads TGTGCCAGCCTTGCTCAGGGGGCGAGCAATCAGCCCCAGCATTTT.

This clone was detected only a few times. V gene TRBV18 combines with J gene TRBJ2-3; D may be TRBD2 (6 bases). From germline, CDR1 is KGHSH and CDR2 LQKENI. The CDR3 length is 16 residues. Trimming cost V 0 bases and J 6 bases, with 16 bases left between them. The CDR3 region has the DNA TGTGCCAGCTCACCACCCAGCGGGTCAAAGGGGGATACGCAGTATTTT. Translated: CASSPPSGSKGDTQYF.

The V and J genes are TRBV16 and TRBJ1-1; D ambiguous. The V gene lost 1 base and the J gene lost 0 bases, with 12 bases spanning the gap. Germline V gene data show CDR1 as KGHSY and CDR2 as FQNENV. The CDR3 contains 16 residues. The CDR3 here is CASSQLMTQMNTEAFF. CDR3 coding DNA: TGTGCCAGCAGCCAATTGATGACACAGATGAACACTGAAGCTTTCTTT.

The sample holds a few counts of this clone. The chain recombines TRBV7-2 with TRBJ2-7, with D possibly being TRBD2 (7 bases). The V end was cut by 1 base, the J end by 4 bases, with 17 bases between. Germline V gene sequence: CDR1 SGHTA, CDR2 FQGNSA. The CDR3 is made up of 16 amino acids. CDR3 DNA: TGTGCCAGCAGCTTAGAGTACGCGGGGGCATCATACGAGCAGTACTTC. Amino acids: CASSLEYAGASYEQYF.

The chain uses TRBV18 and TRBJ1-2, with D possibly matching TRBD1 (6 bases). The CDR3 runs 16 residues. Germline values: CDR1 KGHSH, CDR2 LQKENI. V dropped 1 base and J dropped 2 bases, with 14 bases sitting between them. The CDR3 DNA follows: TGTGCCAGCTCACCACAGGGAACAACAGGGAACTATGGCTACACCTTC. It specifies CASSPQGTTGNYGYTF.

This clone has just one count. A read error may produce the germline difference seen at one junction end. This chain links TRBV5-3 with TRBJ2-3, with D possibly called TRBD1 or TRBD2 (5 bases each). TRBV5-3 carries the ORF label, with uncertain function. The CDR3 has 15 amino acids. CDR3: CASSLRYGAADTQYF. The CDR3 DNA reads as TGTGCCAGCAGCTTGCGGTACGGGGCGGCAGATACGCAGTATTTT.

This clone showed up just once. J is TRBJ2-3 and V is TRBV5-4; 8 bases match TRBD2. V trimming: 0 bases; J trimming: 5 bases; junction bases outside the gene matches: 2. This CDR3 is built from 14 residues. The germline V gene has CDR1 SGHNT and CDR2 YYREEE (reference sequence). The CDR3 reads CASSLVAGGDTQYF. The CDR3 nucleotides read TGTGCCAGCAGCTTGGTTGCGGGGGGAGATACGCAGTATTTT.

The J gene is TRBJ2-3, the V gene TRBV4-2, with TRBD2 matching 12 bases. V was pared by 4 bases and J by 3 bases, with 11 bases of the junction left unmatched. This CDR3 region has 18 residues. Germline CDR1 is LGHNA and CDR2 is YNFKEQ. The CDR3 sequence is CASSRGDYGTSGTDTQYF. The CDR3 region has the DNA TGTGCCAGCAGCCGGGGCGATTACGGGACTAGCGGGACAGATACGCAGTATTTT.

The chain recombines TRBV25-1 with TRBJ2-1, with D unclear. V was cut by 6 bases and J by 9 bases, with 9 bases left in between. CDR3 length: 11 amino acids. CDR1 MGHDK and CDR2 SYGVNS come from the germline V gene. CDR3 in amino acids: CASRGFGEQFF. The DNA of the CDR3 is TGTGCCAGCAGGGGCTTTGGTGAGCAGTTCTTC.

The V call is TRBV7-2, the J call TRBJ1-5; D is ambiguous. This CDR3 comprises 13 residues. V gave up 4 bases and J gave up 0 bases, with 4 bases separating them. Germline V CDR1 and CDR2: SGHTA, FQGNSA. The CDR3 sequence is CASSSYSNQPQHF. As DNA, the CDR3 is TGTGCCAGCAGCTCGTATAGCAATCAGCCCCAGCATTTT.